The 20 T cell receptor beta chains listed next were all sequenced from one sample in a study of identical twins. TCRdb itself ran the 5' RACE reads through MiXCR, one entry per CDR3 protein. The sample contains hundreds of thousands of distinct CDR3 sequences, 6.5% to 8.5% of which appear only once. The same sample was also used in a study of yellow fever vaccine responses in identical twins.

Sequenced input: memory (CD45RO+) T cells sorted from blood. These receptor sequences come from a woman aged 18 to 35 in good health.

V gene TRBV7-2 combines with J gene TRBJ2-4; possibly TRBD1 for D (6 bases). Trimming took 0 bases from V and 6 from J, leaving 9 bases between them. There are 14 residues in the CDR3. Germline V gene lookup returns CDR1 SGHTA and CDR2 FQGNSA. CDR3 loop: CASSLAVGANIQYF. CDR3 coding DNA: TGTGCCAGCAGCTTAGCGGTGGGGGCAAACATTCAGTACTTC.

The sample holds many counts of this clonotype. This chain joins TRBV5-1 and TRBJ1-1, with no clear D. In germline, CDR1 is SGHRS, CDR2 YFSETQ. The CDR3 covers 13 residues. V shed 0 bases and J shed 12 bases, with 15 bases lying between them. The CDR3 DNA reads TGCGCCAGCAGCTTGGAGGACGCCGCCCGGCCTTTCTTT. It codes for CASSLEDAARPFF.

This clonotype has just a few counts. Here the CDR3 DNA reads TGCGCCAGCCAGCGTTCCCCGGGACAAGACACCGGGGAGCTGTTTTTT. Translated, it gives CASQRSPGQDTGELFF. The gene calls are TRBV4-3 and TRBJ2-2, with D possibly being TRBD1 (6 bases). This CDR3 is 16 amino acids long. Germline CDR1 and CDR2: LGHNA and YSLEER. Trimming took 8 bases from V and 3 from J, leaving 19 bases between them.

At least ten counts were recorded for this clonotype. The rearrangement joins TRBV13 to TRBJ1-6, with D unclear. V gave up 0 bases and J gave up 7 bases, with 4 bases separating them. Germline-derived CDR1 and CDR2 are PRHDT and FYEKMQ (reference sequence). This CDR3 region has 13 residues. The CDR3 sequence is CASSLGNNSPLHF. CDR3 nucleotide sequence: TGTGCCAGCAGCTTAGGGAACAATTCACCCCTCCACTTT.

J is TRBJ2-5 and V is TRBV5-5, with TRBD2 matching 9 bases. This CDR3 spans 16 amino acids. Germline V gene data show CDR1 as SGHKS and CDR2 as YYEKEE (reference sequence). Losses at the gene ends were 6 bases for V and 3 bases for J; bases not matched to a gene: 12. The CDR3 is CASTAGLRLAEETQYF. The CDR3 DNA is TGTGCCAGCACCGCAGGGCTCCGACTAGCGGAAGAGACCCAGTACTTC.

This clonotype was detected ten times or more. This chain joins TRBV20-1 and TRBJ2-5, with TRBD2 matching over 11 bases. V was pared by 5 bases and J by 2 bases, with 4 bases of the junction left unmatched. The CDR3 is 14 amino acids. Per germline, CDR1 DFQATT and CDR2 SNEGSKA (reference sequence). CDR3 DNA sequence: TGCAGTGCTGTAATAGCGGGGGGGCAAGAGACCCAGTACTTC. This gives the protein CSAVIAGGQETQYF.

This clonotype was picked up many times. The chain joins TRBV12-3 or TRBV12-4 to TRBJ1-2; TRBD1 matches 7 bases. V dropped 5 bases and J dropped 4; count of bases not matched to a gene: 4. CDR3 length equals 13 residues. The DNA of the CDR3 is TGTGCCAGCAGTCGGGACAGCAGCTATGGCTACACCTTC. This translates into CASSRDSSYGYTF.

Written as DNA, the CDR3 is TGCAGCGTTGTGAGGACACTAATGAACACTGAAGCTTTCTTT. The encoded protein is CSVVRTLMNTEAFF. The chain carries TRBV29-1 and TRBJ1-1; perhaps TRBD1 as D (5 bases). V was pared by 4 bases and J by 0 bases, with 12 bases between. Germline lookup yields CDR1 SQVTM and CDR2 ANQGSEA. The CDR3 covers 14 residues.

This clonotype was counted a few times. The rearrangement uses TRBV27 and TRBJ2-4, with TRBD2 identical over 7 bases. CDR3 size: 19 residues. The germline gives CDR1 MNHEY, CDR2 SMNVEV (reference sequence). V dropped 2 bases and J dropped 2; count of bases not matched to a gene: 15. The CDR3 region is CASSLISGGVSTPKNIQYF. The CDR3 DNA reads TGTGCCAGCAGTTTAATCTCTGGGGGGGTCAGCACACCCAAAAACATTCAGTACTTC.

This clonotype showed up many times. This sequence joins TRBV20-1 and TRBJ2-1, with TRBD2 matching 7 bases. Germline V gene sequence: CDR1 DFQATT, CDR2 SNEGSKA (reference sequence). Trimming removed 7 bases from V and 0 bases from J; junction bases left unmatched: 6. This CDR3 spans 14 amino acids. The CDR3 DNA is TGCAGTGTCAGCGGGGCTTACTCCTACAATGAGCAGTTCTTC. It encodes CSVSGAYSYNEQFF.

V gene TRBV19 combines with J gene TRBJ1-1; D may be TRBD1 (6 bases). Germline CDR1 is LNHDA and CDR2 is SQIVND (reference sequence). V dropped 3 bases and J dropped 3 bases, with 11 bases sitting between them. This CDR3 has 14 residues. CDR3 sequence: CASSMDRIYTEAFF. The CDR3 DNA sequence: TGTGCCAGTAGTATGGACAGAATTTACACTGAAGCTTTCTTT. Based on the CDR3 plus reference TRBV19 and TRBJ1-1, the full variable domain is DGGITQSPKYLFRKEGQNVTLSCEQNLNHDAMYWYRQDPGQGLRLIYYSQIVNDFQKGDIAEGYSVSREKKESFPLTVTSAQKNPTAFYLCASSMDRIYTEAFFGQGTRLTVV.

This clonotype was recorded at least ten times. This chain links TRBV28 with TRBJ1-5, with D hard to call. Germline loops: CDR1 MDHEN, CDR2 SYDVKM. CDR3 length equals 17 residues. Trimming removed 2 bases from V and 0 bases from J, with 14 bases in between. CDR3 DNA sequence: TGTGCCAGCAGTTTAGGGTCAAGCTCCCTTAGCAATCAGCCCCAGCATTTT. This translates into CASSLGSSSLSNQPQHF.

This clonotype was seen only a few times. The rearrangement joins TRBV20-1 to TRBJ2-3; 12 nucleotides line up with TRBD2. The CDR3 totals 14 residues. Looked up from germline, CDR1 is DFQATT and CDR2 is SNEGSKA (reference sequence). The trim removed 6 bases at V and 3 bases at J, leaving 4 bases unmatched. The CDR3 region has the DNA TGCAGTGCCGCGACTAGCGGGAGTACAGATACGCAGTATTTT. It specifies CSAATSGSTDTQYF.

This clonotype was observed many times. The rearrangement joins TRBV28 to TRBJ2-2; 12 bases map to TRBD2. Germline V gene lookup returns CDR1 MDHEN and CDR2 SYDVKM. The CDR3 runs to 17 residues. V was clipped by 7 bases and J by 3 bases; unmatched bases: 9. The CDR3 reads CASTPLAGGPDTGELFF. CDR3 sequence (DNA): TGTGCCAGCACTCCGCTAGCGGGGGGGCCGGACACCGGGGAGCTGTTTTTT. Full variable domain (remainder filled in from reference TRBV28 and TRBJ2-2): DVKVTQSSRYLVKRTGEKVFLECVQDMDHENMFWYRQDPGLGLRLIYFSYDVKMKEKGDIPEGYSVSREKKERFSLILESASTNQTSMYLCASTPLAGGPDTGELFFGEGSRLTVL.

This clonotype was recorded at least ten times. The chain is built from TRBV5-1 and TRBJ2-5; D possibly corresponds to TRBD2 (5 bases). Germline-derived CDR1 and CDR2 are SGHRS and YFSETQ. Between the trimmed V and J ends, which lost 2 bases and 2 bases, there was a span of 10 bases. CDR3 length equals 14 residues. The CDR3 loop is CASSFSGSQETQYF. The CDR3 DNA reads TGCGCCAGCAGCTTTTCGGGATCTCAAGAGACCCAGTACTTC.

The chain links TRBV7-2 to TRBJ2-3; D uncertain. Germline V gene sequence: CDR1 SGHTA, CDR2 FQGNSA. This CDR3 has 16 amino acids. Trimming took 1 base from V and 2 from J, leaving 13 bases between them. CDR3 DNA sequence: TGTGCCAGCAGCTTAGGGCTGCGACTGAACACAGATACGCAGTATTTT. Translating gives CASSLGLRLNTDTQYF.

This clonotype was seen many times. The J gene is TRBJ2-7, the V gene TRBV7-9; TRBD1 is a possible D gene (5 bases). Germline CDR1 SEHNR, CDR2 FQNEAQ (reference sequence). V was clipped by 1 base and J by 4 bases, with 14 bases between them. The CDR3 has 15 residues. CDR3: CASSLVGNRLYEQYF. The CDR3 DNA reads TGTGCCAGCAGCTTAGTTGGGAACAGGCTGTACGAGCAGTACTTC.

This clonotype was observed a few times. The chain uses TRBV15 and TRBJ2-7; D tentatively fits TRBD1 or TRBD2 (6 bases each). CDR1 is LNHNV and CDR2 is YYDKDF in the germline V gene (reference sequence). Trimming removed 0 bases at V and 2 bases at J, with 8 bases between. The CDR3 has 14 amino acids. CDR3 region: CATSREGGTYEQYF. As DNA, the CDR3 is TGTGCCACCAGCAGAGAGGGGGGCACCTACGAGCAGTACTTC.

This clonotype was found a few times. The rearrangement links TRBV30 to TRBJ2-6; TRBD1 matches at 8 bases. J was trimmed by 0 bases and V by 2 bases; bases with no gene match: 12. The CDR3 sequence is 19 residues long. Per the germline V gene, CDR1 is GTSNPN and CDR2 is SVGIG (reference sequence). CDR3 DNA: TGTGCCTGGAGTCTTGAGCGGACAGGGTTTCTCTCTGGGGCCAACGTCCTGACTTTC. Its protein product is CAWSLERTGFLSGANVLTF.

This clonotype was detected many times. This sequence joins TRBV29-1 and TRBJ2-5, with 7 bases aligning to TRBD1. CDR1 is SQVTM and CDR2 is ANQGSEA in the germline V gene. CDR3 length equals 17 residues. V lost 4 bases to trimming and J lost 5 bases; unmatched junction nucleotides: 19. CDR3 loop: CSVVPPLGQGVTETQYF. CDR3 nucleotide sequence: TGCAGCGTTGTACCCCCCCTCGGGCAGGGGGTCACTGAGACCCAGTACTTC.